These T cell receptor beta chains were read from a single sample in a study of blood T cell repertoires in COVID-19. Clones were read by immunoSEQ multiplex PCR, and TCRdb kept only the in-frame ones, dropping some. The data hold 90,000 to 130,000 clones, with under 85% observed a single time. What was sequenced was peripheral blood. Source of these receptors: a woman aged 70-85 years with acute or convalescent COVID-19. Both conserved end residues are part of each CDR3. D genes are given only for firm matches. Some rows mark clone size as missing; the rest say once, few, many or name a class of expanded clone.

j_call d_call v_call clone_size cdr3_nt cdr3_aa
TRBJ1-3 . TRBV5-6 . TGTGCCAGCAGCTTCCGCAGCTCTGGAAACACCATATATTTT CASSFRSSGNTIYF
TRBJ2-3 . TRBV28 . TGTGCCAGCAGTCCTAGGGGTGTGGGTGGCACAGATACGCAGTATTTT CASSPRGVGGTDTQYF
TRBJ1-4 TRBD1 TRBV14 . TGTGCCAGCAGCCAGACGGGGACAGGAATTCGGGAAAAACTGTTTTTT CASSQTGTGIREKLFF
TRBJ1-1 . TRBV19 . TGTGCCAGTAGTACGGTGAACACTGAAGCTTTCTTT CASSTVNTEAFF
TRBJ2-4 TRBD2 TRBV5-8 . TGTGCCAGCAGCCCTCGGGGGGGACCTGCGATCAAAAACATTCAGTACTTC CASSPRGGPAIKNIQYF
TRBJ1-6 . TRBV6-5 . TGTGCCAGCAGTTTTAGACCGGAGCTTAATTCACCCCTCCACTTT CASSFRPELNSPLHF
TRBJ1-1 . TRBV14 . TGTGCCACCTCCCTGGGCGGGGCCACTGAAGCTTTCTTT CATSLGGATEAFF
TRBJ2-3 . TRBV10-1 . TGCGCCAGCCCCGGAAGGGACTGCACTAGCACAGATACGCAGTATTTT CASPGRDCTSTDTQYF
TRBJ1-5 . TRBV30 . TGTGCCTGGAGTGTAACGGGGGGGGAGCCCCAGCATTTT CAWSVTGGEPQHF
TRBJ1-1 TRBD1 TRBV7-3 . TGTGCCAGCAGCTCGGACAGACAGGGAGGAGTGAACACTGAAGCTTTCTTT CASSSDRQGGVNTEAFF
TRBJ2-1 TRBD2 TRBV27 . TGTGCCAGCAGTAATGAAGCGGGAGGGCCAAGTTATGAGCAGTTCTTC CASSNEAGGPSYEQFF
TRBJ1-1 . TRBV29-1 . TGCAGCGGGTCACAGGGACTGAACACTGAAGCTTTCTTT CSGSQGLNTEAFF
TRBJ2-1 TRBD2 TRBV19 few TGTGCCAGTAGTAGGGTAGCGAGCGGGGACTTCAATGAGCAGTTCTTC CASSRVASGDFNEQFF
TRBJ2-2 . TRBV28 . TGTGCCAGCAGTTTTCGGAGATTGGGCGGGGAGCTGTTTTTT CASSFRRLGGELFF
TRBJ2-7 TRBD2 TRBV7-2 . TGTGCCAGCAGCTCGTCGACTAGCGTGTACGAGCAGTACTTC CASSSSTSVYEQYF
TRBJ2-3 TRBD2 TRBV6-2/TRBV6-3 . TGTGCCAGCAGTTATGTAGCGGGGTACACAGATACGCAGTATTTT CASSYVAGYTDTQYF
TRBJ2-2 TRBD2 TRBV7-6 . TGTGCCAGCAGCTTAGGAGGGACTAGCGCTTACACCGGGGAGCTGTTTTTT CASSLGGTSAYTGELFF
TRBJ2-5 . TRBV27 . TGTGCCAGCAGTTCCCGGGACAACCAAGAGACCCAGTACTTC CASSSRDNQETQYF
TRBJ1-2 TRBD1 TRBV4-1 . TGCGCCAGCAGCCAATCCAAGACAGGGAACTATGGCTACACCTTC CASSQSKTGNYGYTF
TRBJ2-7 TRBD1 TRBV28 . TGTGCCAGCAGTTTTCAGGGGGTGGCCTACGAGCAGTACTTC CASSFQGVAYEQYF
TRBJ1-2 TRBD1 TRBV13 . TGTGCCAGCAGCTTAGGCCATGGAGGGGGCGCGGATGGCTACACCTTC CASSLGHGGGADGYTF
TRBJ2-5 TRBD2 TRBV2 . TGTGCCAGCAGGAGCGGGAGTCGAGAGACCCAGTACTTC CASRSGSRETQYF
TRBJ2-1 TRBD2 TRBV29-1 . TGCAGCGTTCACCCTAGACTAGCGGGAGCCAATGAGCAGTTCTTC CSVHPRLAGANEQFF
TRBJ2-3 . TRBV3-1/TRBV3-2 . TGTGCCAGCAGCCGGACTATAGTAGGAGATACGCAGTATTTT CASSRTIVGDTQYF
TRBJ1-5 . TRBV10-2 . TGCGCCAGCATGGCGGGCCGAACGGGGGATCAGCCCCAGCATTTT CASMAGRTGDQPQHF